These 19 T cell receptor beta chains were all obtained from the same sample, sequenced in a study of CD8 T cells in ankylosing spondylitis. A single record per CDR3 protein comes from TCRdb applying MiXCR to the 5' RACE reads. The sample lists some 87,000 distinct CDR3 sequences; around 25% were seen once. The sequencing input was blood, either unsorted or a sorted T cell fraction (not recorded which). These TCRs come from a male donor with ankylosing spondylitis or in good health (not recorded which).

V is TRBV7-3 and J is TRBJ2-1; D is possibly TRBD2 (6 bases). V lost 4 bases to trimming and J lost 7 bases, with 17 bases between them. The CDR3 totals 15 residues. CDR1 and CDR2 (germline): SGHTA, FQGTGA. This chain's CDR3 is CASSSERASVNEQFF. The CDR3 nucleotides read TGTGCCAGCAGCTCTGAGCGGGCTTCGGTGAATGAGCAGTTCTTC. Full variable domain (rest looked up from reference TRBV7-3 and TRBJ2-1): GAGVSQTPSNKVTEKGKYVELRCDPISGHTALYWYRQSLGQGPEFLIYFQGTGAADDSGLPNDRFFAVRPEGSVSTLKIQRTERGDSAVYLCASSSERASVNEQFFGPGTRLTVL.

J is TRBJ2-7 and V is TRBV20-1; D is tentatively TRBD1 or TRBD2 (5 bases each). With 7 bases removed from V and 2 bases from J, the gap between germline ends came to 15 bases. The CDR3 consists of 13 residues. Germline CDR1 and CDR2: DFQATT and SNEGSKA (reference sequence). The DNA for the CDR3 is TGCAGTGGGACCCGGGACGGCACCTACGAGCAGTACTTC. Amino acid sequence: CSGTRDGTYEQYF.

The chain has TRBV20-1 and TRBJ2-5, with D possibly being TRBD1 (6 bases). Trimming cost V 4 bases and J 4 bases, with 13 bases left between them. In germline, CDR1 is DFQATT, CDR2 SNEGSKA (reference sequence). The CDR3 consists of 13 residues. This CDR3 is CSATRGSSETQYF. DNA of the CDR3: TGCAGTGCTACCAGGGGTTCGTCAGAGACCCAGTACTTC.

The J gene is TRBJ2-3, the V gene TRBV27, with a possible D match to TRBD1 (6 bases). Trimming removed 6 bases at V and 1 base at J, with 17 bases between. CDR1 is MNHEY and CDR2 is SMNVEV in the germline V gene (reference sequence). The length of the CDR3 is 16 residues. The CDR3 protein is CASSRIPGQRTDTQYF. In nucleotides, the CDR3 is TGTGCCAGCAGCCGGATACCGGGACAACGCACAGATACGCAGTATTTT.

This clonotype was detected ten times or more. The chain recombines TRBV20-1 with TRBJ2-1; the D gene is possibly TRBD2 (7 bases). The CDR3 loop spans 12 amino acids. CDR1 is DFQATT and CDR2 is SNEGSKA in the germline V gene (reference sequence). Here the CDR3 DNA reads TGCAGGGCGGGGGCGACCTACAATGAGCAGTTCTTC. As protein: CRAGATYNEQFF.

For the CDR3, the DNA is TGTGCCAGCAGCCCGGGACAGGGGCTTTCGACCCAGTACTTC. Translated: CASSPGQGLSTQYF. This chain connects TRBV9 to TRBJ2-5; the match to TRBD1 covers 10 bases. Losses at the gene ends were 4 bases for V and 7 bases for J; bases not matched to a gene: 7. In germline, CDR1 is SGDLS, CDR2 YYNGEE. This CDR3 spans 14 amino acids.

The rearrangement links TRBV7-8 to TRBJ1-1; D is ambiguous. V lost 3 bases, J lost 5 bases, and 7 bases lay in between. CDR1 is SGHVS and CDR2 is FQNEAQ in the germline V gene. The CDR3 spans 12 residues. The CDR3 sequence: CASSLSLTEAFF. The CDR3 DNA is TGTGCCAGCAGCTTGTCACTTACTGAAGCTTTCTTT.

The V and J genes are TRBV7-6 and TRBJ1-3; no definite D call. V was pared by 6 bases and J by 0 bases, with 18 bases between. Per the germline V gene, CDR1 is SGHVS and CDR2 is FNYEAQ. This CDR3 is built from 17 residues. The CDR3 loop reads CASSFTARADSGNTIYF. The CDR3 region has the DNA TGTGCCAGCAGTTTTACAGCCCGGGCCGACTCTGGAAACACCATATATTTT.

The V and J genes are TRBV7-3 and TRBJ2-3; D gene ambiguous. The CDR3 is 14 residues long. Germline V gene lookup returns CDR1 SGHTA and CDR2 FQGTGA. Trimming removed 1 base from V and 5 bases from J, with 10 bases in between. For the CDR3, the DNA is TGTGCCAGCAGCTTAATGGGTGGGATAGATACGCAGTATTTT. Its translation: CASSLMGGIDTQYF.

This chain joins TRBV5-1 and TRBJ2-1; 7 bases are a match to TRBD1. The CDR3 runs to 17 residues. The V gene end was trimmed by 4 bases and the J gene end by 3 bases; junction bases not matched to a gene: 13. Germline-derived CDR1 and CDR2 are SGHRS and YFSETQ. The CDR3 protein is CASSIKQGISGYNEQFF. For the CDR3, the DNA is TGCGCCAGCAGCATCAAACAGGGGATTAGTGGCTACAATGAGCAGTTCTTC. Variable domain in full (rest from reference TRBV5-1 and TRBJ2-1): KAGVTQTPRYLIKTRGQQVTLSCSPISGHRSVSWYQQTPGQGLQFLFEYFSETQRNKGNFPGRFSGRQFSNSRSEMNVSTLELGDSALYLCASSIKQGISGYNEQFFGPGTRLTVL.

A few counts support this clonotype. V usage is TRBV7-2 and J usage is TRBJ1-5; TRBD1 matches 7 bases. The CDR3 extends over 14 amino acids. From germline, CDR1 is SGHTA and CDR2 FQGNSA. Trimming cost V 5 bases and J 2 bases; bases outside gene matches: 3. The CDR3 here is CASSQGGGNQPQHF. In DNA form, the CDR3 reads TGTGCCAGCAGCCAAGGGGGCGGCAATCAGCCCCAGCATTTT.

The chain links TRBV3-1 to TRBJ1-4, with D hard to call. With 1 base removed from V and 0 bases from J, the gap between germline ends came to 15 bases. Germline V gene lookup returns CDR1 LGHDT and CDR2 YNNKEL (reference sequence). The length of the CDR3 is 18 residues. This CDR3 is CASSQVVVGPATNEKLFF. The CDR3 bases are TGTGCCAGCAGCCAAGTGGTGGTCGGACCTGCAACTAATGAAAAACTGTTTTTT.

This clonotype was counted only a few times. This chain joins TRBV27 and TRBJ2-3, with 8 bases identical to TRBD2. V dropped 7 bases and J dropped 1; count of bases not matched to a gene: 4. The CDR3 is made up of 14 amino acids. CDR1 MNHEY and CDR2 SMNVEV come from the germline V gene (reference sequence). In nucleotides, the CDR3 is TGTGCCAGCAAAACGACTAGCGGCACAGATACGCAGTATTTT. Translated, it gives CASKTTSGTDTQYF.

This clonotype was seen at least ten times. V is TRBV20-1 and J is TRBJ2-5; the D gene is possibly TRBD1 (6 bases). The CDR3 length is 14 residues. Trimming took off 2 bases at V and 7 bases at J, with 17 bases between the two ends. CDR1 and CDR2 (germline): DFQATT, SNEGSKA (reference sequence). In DNA form, the CDR3 reads TGCAGTGCTAGATCGCAGGGGACCGCCGGGACCCAGTACTTC. This gives the protein CSARSQGTAGTQYF.

The table lists this clonotype with a few counts. The CDR3 here is CASRLPGDIYNEQFF. The CDR3 bases are TGTGCCAGCAGACTTCCCGGGGACATTTACAATGAGCAGTTCTTC. The V and J genes are TRBV28 and TRBJ2-1; perhaps TRBD1 as D (6 bases). Trimming took off 6 bases at V and 4 bases at J, with 16 bases between the two ends. This CDR3 region has 15 residues. The germline V gene has CDR1 MDHEN and CDR2 SYDVKM. The entire variable domain, with the rest obtained from reference TRBV28 and TRBJ2-1, is as follows: DVKVTQSSRYLVKRTGEKVFLECVQDMDHENMFWYRQDPGLGLRLIYFSYDVKMKEKGDIPEGYSVSREKKERFSLILESASTNQTSMYLCASRLPGDIYNEQFFGPGTRLTVL.

This clonotype has a handful of counts. The V and J genes are TRBV5-5 and TRBJ1-4; D is undetermined. Trimming cost V 1 base and J 6 bases, with 16 bases left between them. In germline, CDR1 is SGHKS, CDR2 YYEKEE (reference sequence). The CDR3 is 16 residues long. The CDR3 DNA sequence: TGTGCCAGCAGCTTGTATCTGTCGGCGGGGTATGAAAAACTGTTTTTT. The encoded protein is CASSLYLSAGYEKLFF.

This clonotype appeared many times. The chain recombines TRBV12-3 or TRBV12-4 with TRBJ1-3; TRBD1 might be the D (5 bases). Deletions cut 2 bases from V and 1 base from J, with 6 bases between. CDR3 length equals 14 residues. The CDR3: CASSLQGSGNTIYF. In nucleotides, the CDR3 is TGTGCCAGCAGTTTACAGGGATCTGGAAACACCATATATTTT.

V is TRBV5-1 and J is TRBJ1-3; weak D call: TRBD1 (6 bases). Per germline, CDR1 SGHRS and CDR2 YFSETQ. The V end was cut by 4 bases, the J end by 0 bases, with 8 bases between. The CDR3 runs 14 residues. The CDR3 bases are TGCGCCAGCAGCGCGGACAGCTCTGGAAACACCATATATTTT. Encoded protein: CASSADSSGNTIYF. Together with reference TRBV5-1 and TRBJ1-3, the CDR3 gives the full variable domain: KAGVTQTPRYLIKTRGQQVTLSCSPISGHRSVSWYQQTPGQGLQFLFEYFSETQRNKGNFPGRFSGRQFSNSRSEMNVSTLELGDSALYLCASSADSSGNTIYFGEGSWLTVV.

The chain employs TRBV5-1 and TRBJ1-4; D not resolved. The V gene lost 0 bases and the J gene lost 0 bases, with 6 bases spanning the gap. CDR1 is SGHRS, CDR2 YFSETQ, per germline. This CDR3 has 15 amino acids. This chain's CDR3 is CASSLAQATNEKLFF. CDR3 coding DNA: TGCGCCAGCAGCTTGGCCCAGGCAACTAATGAAAAACTGTTTTTT.